The 30 T cell receptor beta chains in this list originate from one sample, sequenced in a study of T cell repertoires in aging, cancer and after chemotherapy. Rearranged V-D-J TRB sequences were amplified with a mixed TRB-A/B primer pool. TCRdb recomputed calls from the multiplex PCR reads with MiXCR, one row per CDR3 protein. This table holds about 17,000 distinct CDR3 sequences, roughly 53% found once. Amplification of TCR beta used genomic DNA extracted from peripheral blood. The material sequenced was blood. Receptor source: a human donor in good health.

This chain joins TRBV12-3 or TRBV12-4 and TRBJ2-1; perhaps D is TRBD1 or TRBD2 (5 bases each). The CDR3 sequence is 12 residues long. V lost 2 bases to trimming and J lost 9 bases, with 8 bases between them. CDR3 residues: CASSLSRGEQFF. In DNA, the CDR3 is TGTGCCAGCAGTTTATCGAGGGGTGAGCAGTTCTTC.

The chain is built from TRBV7-2 and TRBJ2-1; 8 nucleotides agree with TRBD2. Germline values: CDR1 SGHTA, CDR2 FQGNSA. The CDR3 sequence is 17 residues long. V gave up 1 base and J gave up 1 base; unmatched junction bases: 6. The CDR3 sequence is CASSLDGLAGSYNEQFF. Written as DNA, the CDR3 is TGTGCCAGCAGCTTAGATGGTCTAGCGGGTTCCTACAATGAGCAGTTCTTC.

The chain is built from TRBV27 and TRBJ2-5; D is unclear. The CDR3 is 11 amino acids. Germline-derived CDR1 and CDR2 are MNHEY and SMNVEV (reference sequence). V was cut by 2 bases and J by 5 bases, with 3 bases left in between. Written as DNA, the CDR3 is TGTGCCAGCAGTTTAGGGGAGACCCAGTACTTC. Protein product: CASSLGETQYF.

This chain uses TRBV18 with TRBJ2-3; D gene ambiguous. Per germline, CDR1 KGHSH and CDR2 LQKENI. The ends were cut back, 3 bases at V and 2 bases at J, with 12 bases in the middle. The CDR3 is 15 residues long. CDR3 residues: CASSPTPSNTDTQYF. For the CDR3, the DNA is TGTGCCAGCTCACCTACTCCATCCAACACAGATACGCAGTATTTT.

V and J are TRBV27 and TRBJ2-6; D not certain. Looked up from germline, CDR1 is MNHEY and CDR2 is SMNVEV (reference sequence). V lost 6 bases, J lost 2 bases, and 14 bases lay in between. The CDR3 contains 16 residues. CDR3 sequence: CASSPPEPTGANVLTF. CDR3 in DNA: TGTGCCAGCAGCCCCCCCGAACCCACTGGGGCCAACGTCCTGACTTTC.

By share, this clonotype counts as medium-sized (0.01 to 0.1%). This chain uses TRBV29-1 with TRBJ2-5; D remains ambiguous. In germline, CDR1 is SQVTM, CDR2 ANQGSEA. The CDR3 consists of 13 residues. V was cut by 6 bases and J by 2 bases, with 13 bases left in between. The CDR3 sequence is CSVGSVPQETQYF. CDR3 nucleotide sequence: TGCAGCGTGGGTTCGGTCCCGCAAGAGACCCAGTACTTC.

This clonotype turned up a few times. CDR3 sequence (DNA): TGTGCCAGCACTCCGGGGCAGAGTGAGGAAAAACTGTTTTTT. This sequence encodes CASTPGQSEEKLFF. This chain uses TRBV12-3 or TRBV12-4 with TRBJ1-4, with D perhaps TRBD1 (5 bases). CDR3 length: 14 residues. Trimming left V 7 bases short and J 8 bases short, with 17 bases between.

The CDR3 protein is CASSLTVSSYEQYF. DNA of the CDR3: TGTGCCAGCAGTTTGACAGTGAGCTCCTACGAGCAGTACTTC. This rearrangement joins TRBV27 to TRBJ2-7, with a tentative D call TRBD1 (5 bases). Germline values: CDR1 MNHEY, CDR2 SMNVEV (reference sequence). V lost 3 bases to trimming and J lost 0 bases, with 9 bases between them. This CDR3 comprises 14 residues.

The table lists this clonotype with a few counts. The rearrangement joins TRBV7-9 to TRBJ2-7, with a tentative D call TRBD1 (6 bases). This CDR3 comprises 13 residues. Per germline, CDR1 SEHNR and CDR2 FQNEAQ (reference sequence). Trimming cost V 2 bases and J 5 bases, with 10 bases left between them. This CDR3 is CASSLSGDHEQYF. Written as DNA, the CDR3 is TGTGCCAGCAGCTTATCAGGGGACCACGAGCAGTACTTC.

This chain joins TRBV29-1 and TRBJ2-4; D unresolved. Germline V lookup: CDR1 SQVTM, CDR2 ANQGSEA. CDR3 size: 15 residues. V lost 7 bases to trimming and J lost 1 base, with 17 bases between them. The CDR3 sequence is CSALGSSWAKNIQYF. DNA of the CDR3: TGCAGCGCTCTAGGGTCCTCGTGGGCCAAAAACATTCAGTACTTC. Full variable domain (outside the CDR3, taken from reference TRBV29-1 and TRBJ2-4): SAVISQKPSRDICQRGTSLTIQCQVDSQVTMMFWYRQQPGQSLTLIATANQGSEATYESGFVIDKFPISRPNLTFSTLTVSNMSPEDSSIYLCSALGSSWAKNIQYFGAGTRLSVL.

V usage is TRBV11-1 and J usage is TRBJ2-5; D ambiguous. V was shortened by 3 bases and J by 5 bases, with 7 bases between the two germline ends. CDR3 length: 12 residues. Germline values: CDR1 SGHAT, CDR2 FQDESV (reference sequence). Here the CDR3 reads CASSFVGETQYF. Here the CDR3 DNA reads TGTGCCAGCAGCTTTGTGGGCGAGACCCAGTACTTC. Variable domain in full (rest from reference TRBV11-1 and TRBJ2-5): EAEVAQSPRYKITEKSQAVAFWCDPISGHATLYWYRQILGQGPELLVQFQDESVVDDSQLPKDRFSAERLKGVDSTLKIQPAELGDSAMYLCASSFVGETQYFGPGTRLLVL.

The CDR3 DNA follows: TGTGCCAGCAGCCCAGCGGGCTTTAGCACAGATACGCAGTATTTT. Protein: CASSPAGFSTDTQYF. The V and J genes are TRBV11-2 and TRBJ2-3, with D perhaps matching TRBD2 (6 bases). The germline V gene has CDR1 SGHAT and CDR2 FQNNGV. Trimming removed 5 bases from V and 0 bases from J, with 12 bases in between. The CDR3 consists of 15 residues.

This clonotype is medium-sized within its sample. In nucleotides, the CDR3 is TGCAGCGTTGACGGGGACGGCCGCGAGGGCAGTCAAGAGACCCAGTACTTC. Translation gives CSVDGDGREGSQETQYF. This chain joins TRBV29-1 and TRBJ2-5; D assignment may be TRBD1 or TRBD2 (5 bases each). Germline loops: CDR1 SQVTM, CDR2 ANQGSEA. The CDR3 totals 17 residues. V was cut by 3 bases and J by 2 bases, with 22 bases left in between.

This clonotype was observed once. This sequence joins TRBV11-1 and TRBJ2-5; D call uncertain. Trimming removed 7 bases at V and 5 bases at J, with 8 bases between. Looked up from germline, CDR1 is SGHAT and CDR2 is FQDESV (reference sequence). This CDR3 is 11 amino acids long. The CDR3 loop reads CASTSIETQYF. CDR3 DNA sequence: TGTGCCAGCACCTCAATCGAGACCCAGTACTTC.

The V call is TRBV5-6, the J call TRBJ2-6; D unclear. Germline V CDR1 and CDR2: SGHDT, YYEEEE. The V and J ends lost 0 bases and 2 bases respectively, with 6 bases between them. The CDR3 is made up of 15 amino acids. The CDR3 sequence is CASSLGQPGANVLTF. The CDR3 DNA reads as TGTGCCAGCAGCTTGGGACAACCTGGGGCCAACGTCCTGACTTTC.

Within the sample, this clonotype is medium-sized. The chain is built from TRBV29-1 and TRBJ2-1; 8 bases map to TRBD2. The V and J ends lost 3 bases and 8 bases, in that order; junction bases with no gene match: 3. Germline values: CDR1 SQVTM, CDR2 ANQGSEA. CDR3 length: 12 amino acids. CDR3 in amino acids: CSVDGRADEQFF. CDR3 DNA sequence: TGCAGCGTTGACGGGAGGGCCGATGAGCAGTTCTTC.

This clonotype rates as medium-sized (0.01 to 0.1%). This sequence joins TRBV29-1 and TRBJ2-5; D unresolved. Looked up from germline, CDR1 is SQVTM and CDR2 is ANQGSEA. This CDR3 spans 14 amino acids. Trimming removed 4 bases at V and 2 bases at J, with 14 bases between. For the CDR3, the DNA is TGCAGCGTTGCGGAGCTAAGAAGGCAAGAGACCCAGTACTTC. Residues: CSVAELRRQETQYF.

V and J are TRBV24-1 and TRBJ2-6, with 10 bases that match TRBD1. CDR1 KGHDR and CDR2 SFDVKD come from the germline V gene. The CDR3 totals 18 residues. V lost 3 bases to trimming and J lost 1 base; unmatched junction nucleotides: 5. Here the CDR3 reads CATSDPRDRGSGANVLTF. DNA of the CDR3: TGTGCCACCAGTGATCCTCGGGACAGGGGATCTGGGGCCAACGTCCTGACTTTC.

On this clonotype itself: A read error may produce the germline difference seen at one junction end. The DNA of the CDR3 is TGTGTCAGCAGCTTGGGCGGGAGGCTGGAAGAGACCCAGTACTTC. It specifies CVSSLGGRLEETQYF. The chain carries TRBV5-4 and TRBJ2-5; 8 bases align to TRBD2. CDR1 is SGHNT and CDR2 is YYREEE in the germline V gene (reference sequence). The CDR3 spans 15 residues.

This clonotype was observed a few times. The chain joins TRBV15 to TRBJ2-5; D remains ambiguous. V shed 0 bases and J shed 6 bases, with 5 bases lying between them. The CDR3 covers 12 residues. Germline V lookup: CDR1 LNHNV, CDR2 YYDKDF (reference sequence). CDR3 loop: CATSRDAKTQYF. CDR3 coding DNA: TGTGCCACCAGCAGAGATGCGAAGACCCAGTACTTC. Based on the CDR3 plus reference TRBV15 and TRBJ2-5, the full variable domain is DAMVIQNPRYQVTQFGKPVTLSCSQTLNHNVMYWYQQKSSQAPKLLFHYYDKDFNNEADTPDNFQSRRPNTSFCFLDIRSPGLGDTAMYLCATSRDAKTQYFGPGTRLLVL.

V gene TRBV11-1 combines with J gene TRBJ2-1, with 7 bases fitting TRBD2. The ends lost 5 bases at V and 12 bases at J; junction bases unmatched: 7. This CDR3 is 12 amino acids long. The germline V gene has CDR1 SGHAT and CDR2 FQDESV (reference sequence). The CDR3 bases are TGTGCCAGCAGCCCACCGGGGGGAGGGCAGTTCTTC. It translates to CASSPPGGGQFF.

The gene calls are TRBV24-1 and TRBJ2-3, with 9 bases lining up with TRBD1. The CDR3 spans 14 residues. Germline CDR1 KGHDR, CDR2 SFDVKD. Trimming removed 5 bases from V and 4 bases from J; junction bases left unmatched: 3. The CDR3, as DNA: TGTGCCACCAGTGGGACAGGGGTCCCAGATACGCAGTATTTT. It translates to CATSGTGVPDTQYF.

This clonotype was counted a few times. The chain combines TRBV19 with TRBJ2-7; D may correspond to TRBD1 or TRBD2 (5 bases each). Germline CDR1 and CDR2: LNHDA and SQIVND (reference sequence). With 9 bases removed from V and 1 base from J, the gap between germline ends came to 13 bases. The CDR3 totals 13 residues. CDR3 residues: CARSRDVSYEQYF. DNA of the CDR3: TGTGCCAGGAGCCGGGACGTTTCCTACGAGCAGTACTTC.

This clonotype was counted between two and nine times. J is TRBJ2-7 and V is TRBV29-1; either TRBD1 or TRBD2 may fit D (5 bases each). The length of the CDR3 is 14 residues. CDR1 and CDR2 from the germline V gene are SQVTM and ANQGSEA. V shed 6 bases and J shed 2 bases, with 17 bases lying between them. The CDR3 DNA sequence: TGCAGCGTCGTTAGAGGGGTCATTGCCTACGAGCAGTACTTC. It translates to CSVVRGVIAYEQYF.

This chain connects TRBV19 to TRBJ1-6, with D maybe TRBD1 (6 bases). This CDR3 is 17 amino acids long. V dropped 2 bases and J dropped 6 bases, with 17 bases sitting between them. The germline gives CDR1 LNHDA, CDR2 SQIVND (reference sequence). The CDR3 sequence: CASSITRGDKSNSPLHF. DNA for the CDR3: TGTGCCAGTAGTATAACCCGAGGGGACAAGAGTAATTCACCCCTCCACTTT.

The chain has TRBV27 and TRBJ2-7; 11 bases fit TRBD2. CDR1 is MNHEY and CDR2 is SMNVEV in the germline V gene (reference sequence). Losses at the gene ends were 0 bases for V and 4 bases for J; bases not matched to a gene: 8. The CDR3 is 17 amino acids. The CDR3 bases are TGTGCCAGCAGTTTATCAGTCTCGACTAGCGGGACATACGAGCAGTACTTC. Residues: CASSLSVSTSGTYEQYF.

The gene calls are TRBV19 and TRBJ2-7, with D perhaps matching TRBD1 (6 bases). V dropped 7 bases and J dropped 1 base, with 11 bases sitting between them. CDR3 length: 13 amino acids. CDR1 LNHDA and CDR2 SQIVND come from the germline V gene (reference sequence). The CDR3 reads CASKGGVSYEQYF. The CDR3 DNA sequence: TGTGCCAGTAAAGGGGGAGTGTCCTACGAGCAGTACTTC.

The chain recombines TRBV27 with TRBJ2-7, with 10 nucleotides matching TRBD2. Trimming cost V 4 bases and J 2 bases; bases outside gene matches: 5. The germline V gene has CDR1 MNHEY and CDR2 SMNVEV (reference sequence). The CDR3 is 15 residues long. The CDR3 nucleotides read TGTGCCAGCAGTTACGCTAGCGGGAGCCCCTACGAGCAGTACTTC. Translation gives CASSYASGSPYEQYF.

This clonotype was recorded a few times. This sequence joins TRBV6-1 and TRBJ2-3, with 7 bases aligning to TRBD2. This CDR3 is built from 15 residues. Trimming cost V 1 base and J 6 bases; bases outside gene matches: 7. CDR1 and CDR2 (germline): MNHNS, SASEGT. CDR3 sequence (DNA): TGTGCCAGCAGTGAAGTGGGAGGGCCCGCGGATACGCAGTATTTT. Encoded protein: CASSEVGGPADTQYF.

The CDR3 coding sequence is TGCGCCAGCTCCCAGGGTACCTACACAGATACGCAGTATTTT. It translates to CASSQGTYTDTQYF. V gene TRBV5-1 combines with J gene TRBJ2-3; D may be TRBD1 (5 bases). Trimming cost V 7 bases and J 2 bases, with 14 bases left between them. CDR3 size: 14 residues. CDR1 is SGHRS and CDR2 is YFSETQ in the germline V gene. The whole variable domain, filled in from reference TRBV5-1 and TRBJ2-3, reads KAGVTQTPRYLIKTRGQQVTLSCSPISGHRSVSWYQQTPGQGLQFLFEYFSETQRNKGNFPGRFSGRQFSNSRSEMNVSTLELGDSALYLCASSQGTYTDTQYFGPGTRLTVL.